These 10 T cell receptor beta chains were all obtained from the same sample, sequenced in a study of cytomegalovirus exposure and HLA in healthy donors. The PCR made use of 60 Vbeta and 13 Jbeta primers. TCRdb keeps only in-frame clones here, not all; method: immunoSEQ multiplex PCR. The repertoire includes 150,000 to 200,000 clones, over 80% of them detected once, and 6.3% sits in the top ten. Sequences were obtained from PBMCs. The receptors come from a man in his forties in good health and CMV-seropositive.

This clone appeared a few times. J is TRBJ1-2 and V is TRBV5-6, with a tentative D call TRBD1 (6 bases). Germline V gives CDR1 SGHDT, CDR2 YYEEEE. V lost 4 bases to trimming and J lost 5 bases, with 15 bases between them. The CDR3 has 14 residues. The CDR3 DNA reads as TGTGCCAGCAGCCTCTCCGGGACAAGGTATGGCTACACCTTC. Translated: CASSLSGTRYGYTF.

In DNA, the CDR3 is TGTGCCTGGACTCTTTCTGGAAACACCATATATTTT. Translating gives CAWTLSGNTIYF. The chain has TRBV30 and TRBJ1-3; D call uncertain. V was pared by 4 bases and J by 1 base, with 5 bases between. CDR1 is GTSNPN, CDR2 SVGIG, per germline (reference sequence). The CDR3 has 12 residues.

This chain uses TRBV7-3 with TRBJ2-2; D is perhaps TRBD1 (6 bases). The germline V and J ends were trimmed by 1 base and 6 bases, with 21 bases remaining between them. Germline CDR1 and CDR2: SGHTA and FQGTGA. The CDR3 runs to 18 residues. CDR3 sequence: CASSLKGFGQLSAGELFF. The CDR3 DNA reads TGTGCCAGCAGCTTAAAAGGATTTGGACAGCTTAGCGCCGGGGAGCTGTTTTTT.

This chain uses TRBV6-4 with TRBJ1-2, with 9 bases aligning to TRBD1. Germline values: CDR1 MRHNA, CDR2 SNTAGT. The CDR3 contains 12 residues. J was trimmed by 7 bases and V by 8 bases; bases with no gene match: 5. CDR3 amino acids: CASWDRAGGYTF. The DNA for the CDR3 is TGTGCCAGCTGGGACAGGGCTGGTGGCTACACCTTC.

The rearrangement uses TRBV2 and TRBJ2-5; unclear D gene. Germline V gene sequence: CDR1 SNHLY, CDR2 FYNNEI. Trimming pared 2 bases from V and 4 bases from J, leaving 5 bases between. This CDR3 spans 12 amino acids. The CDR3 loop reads CASSETVETQYF. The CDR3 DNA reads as TGTGCCAGCAGTGAAACAGTAGAGACCCAGTACTTC.

CDR3: CASSAIRASGGSYNEQFF. In DNA form, the CDR3 reads TGTGCCAGCAGTGCAATCCGGGCTAGCGGGGGGTCCTACAATGAGCAGTTCTTC. The chain combines TRBV25-1 with TRBJ2-1; 11 nucleotides agree with TRBD2. The CDR3 covers 18 residues. CDR1 and CDR2 from the germline V gene are MGHDK and SYGVNS. V shed 4 bases and J 1 base; nucleotides not matched to a gene: 9.

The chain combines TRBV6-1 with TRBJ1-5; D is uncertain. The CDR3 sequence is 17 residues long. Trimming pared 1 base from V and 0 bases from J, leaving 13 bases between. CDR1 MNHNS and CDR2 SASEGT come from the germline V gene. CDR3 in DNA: TGTGCCAGCAGTGAAGGGCGCGGAGGATCTAGCAATCAGCCCCAGCATTTT. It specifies CASSEGRGGSSNQPQHF.

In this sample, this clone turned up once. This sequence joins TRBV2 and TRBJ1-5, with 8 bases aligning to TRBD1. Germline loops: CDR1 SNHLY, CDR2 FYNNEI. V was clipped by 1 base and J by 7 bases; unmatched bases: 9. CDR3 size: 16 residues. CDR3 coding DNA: TGTGCCAGCAGTGAAGGACCGGGACAGGTCGGGCAGCCCCAGCATTTT. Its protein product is CASSEGPGQVGQPQHF.

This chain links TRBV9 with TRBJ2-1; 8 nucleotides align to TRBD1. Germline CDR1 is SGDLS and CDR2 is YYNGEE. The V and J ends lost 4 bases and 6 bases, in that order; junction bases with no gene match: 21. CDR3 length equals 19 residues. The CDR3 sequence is CASSLNLRTGPALLNEQFF. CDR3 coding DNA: TGTGCCAGCAGCCTAAACCTTAGGACAGGGCCCGCGCTCCTCAATGAGCAGTTCTTC.

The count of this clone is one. CDR3 protein: CAWNPTFYEKLFF. CDR3 sequence (DNA): TGTGCCTGGAATCCGACATTTTATGAAAAACTGTTTTTT. The chain is built from TRBV30 and TRBJ1-4, with D unresolved. Germline V lookup: CDR1 GTSNPN, CDR2 SVGIG (reference sequence). This CDR3 has 13 residues. V gave up 4 bases and J gave up 6 bases, with 12 bases separating them.